The 15 T cell receptor beta chains in this list originate from one sample, sequenced in a study of T cell repertoires in cytomegalovirus infection. TCRdb re-called the reads through MiXCR, storing one row per CDR3 protein. The table shows around 530,000 distinct CDR3 sequences, with about 25% occurring only once. Sequencing was performed on PBMCs. The source of these receptors is a human donor in good health (CMV status not recorded). Some clones in this sample may be carry-over from other donors' samples.

The rearrangement joins TRBV7-2 to TRBJ2-3; weak D call: TRBD2 (5 bases). CDR3 length equals 12 residues. CDR1 is SGHTA and CDR2 is FQGNSA in the germline V gene. Deletions cut 5 bases from V and 7 bases from J, with 10 bases between. In DNA form, the CDR3 reads TGTGCCAGCAGCGGACTGGCCTATACGCAGTATTTT. Translating gives CASSGLAYTQYF. The variable domain in full, completed from reference TRBV7-2 and TRBJ2-3, reads GAGVSQSPSNKVTEKGKDVELRCDPISGHTALYWYRQSLGQGLEFLIYFQGNSAPDKSGLPSDRFSAERTGGSVSTLTIQRTQQEDSAVYLCASSGLAYTQYFGPGTRLTVL.

This clonotype occurred many times. CDR3 DNA: TGTGCCAGCAGCTCCGGGACAGGGGCCTATGGCTACACCTTC. It is translated as CASSSGTGAYGYTF. This chain joins TRBV11-3 and TRBJ1-2; 10 nucleotides match TRBD1. The germline CDR1 and CDR2 sequences are SGHNT and YENEEA. The CDR3 is 14 amino acids. V was clipped by 4 bases and J by 4 bases; unmatched bases: 3.

V usage is TRBV7-2 and J usage is TRBJ2-2, with D perhaps being TRBD1 or TRBD2 (5 bases each). Germline V lookup: CDR1 SGHTA, CDR2 FQGNSA. The CDR3 consists of 18 residues. The V and J ends lost 2 bases and 3 bases respectively, with 19 bases between them. CDR3 coding DNA: TGTGCCAGCAGCTTAATTCCCCGCCTGGGGGTGGACACCGGGGAGCTGTTTTTT. The encoded protein is CASSLIPRLGVDTGELFF.

This clonotype was seen only a few times. V gene TRBV7-9 combines with J gene TRBJ1-2; D is undetermined. CDR1 SEHNR and CDR2 FQNEAQ come from the germline V gene (reference sequence). There are 10 residues in the CDR3. Trimming stripped 8 bases from V and 7 bases from J, with 8 bases between. The CDR3 reads CASAAGGYTF. The CDR3 DNA is TGTGCCAGCGCGGCAGGTGGCTACACCTTC.

This clonotype was picked up a small number of times. The V call is TRBV7-2, the J call TRBJ2-3, with D tentatively TRBD1 or TRBD2 (6 bases each). The CDR3 length is 14 residues. The germline gives CDR1 SGHTA, CDR2 FQGNSA. V lost 5 bases and J lost 4, with 13 bases in between. In DNA form, the CDR3 reads TGTGCCAGCAGCCCGCCGGGGGCCCCAGATACGCAGTATTTT. Translated, it gives CASSPPGAPDTQYF.

This clonotype was seen more than once but under ten times. The rearrangement links TRBV27 to TRBJ2-3, with 8 bases lining up with TRBD2. The CDR3 consists of 15 residues. From germline, CDR1 is MNHEY and CDR2 SMNVEV (reference sequence). V lost 3 bases and J lost 5; bases outside the gene matches: 7. The CDR3 loop reads CASSFDGRAKDTQYF. DNA for the CDR3: TGTGCCAGCAGTTTCGACGGGAGGGCCAAAGATACGCAGTATTTT.

V and J are TRBV11-3 and TRBJ2-1; 13 nucleotides align to TRBD2. The trim removed 2 bases at V and 0 bases at J, leaving 7 bases unmatched. Germline loops: CDR1 SGHNT, CDR2 YENEEA. The CDR3 is 19 amino acids. The DNA of the CDR3 is TGTGCCAGCAGCTTAAAGGGACTAGCGGGATACCGCTCCTACAATGAGCAGTTCTTC. Protein sequence: CASSLKGLAGYRSYNEQFF.

This chain connects TRBV20-1 to TRBJ2-5; 7 nucleotides match TRBD1. The V and J ends lost 0 bases and 4 bases, in that order; junction bases with no gene match: 17. The CDR3 consists of 18 residues. The V gene's germline CDR1 is DFQATT and CDR2 SNEGSKA (reference sequence). The CDR3: CSARDEIIGDREGETQYF. The CDR3 nucleotides are TGCAGTGCTAGAGATGAGATTATAGGTGACAGGGAAGGAGAGACCCAGTACTTC.

This clonotype was detected only a few times. The chain uses TRBV10-3 and TRBJ2-1; D is unclear. CDR3 length: 12 amino acids. Trimming removed 8 bases at V and 9 bases at J, with 14 bases between. Germline-derived CDR1 and CDR2 are ENHRY and SYGVKD. CDR3 amino acids: CAIGIAYGEQFF. CDR3 sequence (DNA): TGTGCCATCGGGATCGCGTACGGTGAGCAGTTCTTC.

The chain uses TRBV7-2 and TRBJ2-5; 10 bases line up with TRBD1. V lost 5 bases and J lost 3; bases outside the gene matches: 9. The CDR3 has 16 residues. The germline V gene has CDR1 SGHTA and CDR2 FQGNSA. The CDR3 here is CASSPRPGTGEETQYF. Here the CDR3 DNA reads TGTGCCAGCAGCCCACGTCCCGGGACAGGGGAAGAGACCCAGTACTTC.

This clonotype appeared a few times. The rearrangement links TRBV12-3 or TRBV12-4 to TRBJ1-2, with D perhaps TRBD1 (5 bases). The CDR3 extends over 13 amino acids. The germline V and J ends were trimmed by 5 bases and 4 bases, with 11 bases remaining between them. Here the CDR3 DNA reads TGTGCCAGCAGTGAACAGGAGGGCTATGGCTACACCTTC. The encoded protein is CASSEQEGYGYTF.

In its sample, this clonotype was seen a few times. The chain links TRBV6-5 to TRBJ2-7; 10 positions agree with TRBD1. Trimming removed 7 bases from V and 5 bases from J; junction bases left unmatched: 14. Germline CDR1 and CDR2: MNHEY and SVGAGI. The length of the CDR3 is 16 residues. The CDR3 here is CASTQPRGQGGHEQYF. The CDR3, as DNA: TGTGCCAGCACCCAACCCCGCGGACAGGGGGGCCACGAGCAGTACTTC.

This clonotype was seen repeatedly, ten times or more. In DNA, the CDR3 is TGTGCCAGCAGAGTTACCGGTGGCAATCAGCCCCAGCATTTT. Translated, it gives CASRVTGGNQPQHF. The chain has TRBV12-3 or TRBV12-4 and TRBJ1-5; D gene uncertain. The CDR3 has 14 amino acids. V was cut by 6 bases and J by 2 bases, with 11 bases left in between.

This clonotype came up many times. The chain links TRBV7-2 to TRBJ2-2; D gene unclear. V lost 2 bases, J lost 7 bases, and 11 bases lay in between. From germline, CDR1 is SGHTA and CDR2 FQGNSA. CDR3 length equals 14 residues. CDR3 amino acids: CASSLTPSNGELFF. The CDR3, as DNA: TGTGCCAGCAGCTTAACCCCCAGTAACGGGGAGCTGTTTTTT.

The chain links TRBV19 to TRBJ1-6; possibly TRBD1 for D (5 bases). The CDR3 is 16 amino acids. V lost 1 base and J lost 4, with 11 bases in between. The germline CDR1 and CDR2 sequences are LNHDA and SQIVND (reference sequence). CDR3 in amino acids: CASSIGRQTYNSPLHF. The CDR3 nucleotides are TGTGCCAGTAGTATAGGCCGACAGACATATAATTCACCCCTCCACTTT. The whole variable domain, filled in from reference TRBV19 and TRBJ1-6, reads DGGITQSPKYLFRKEGQNVTLSCEQNLNHDAMYWYRQDPGQGLRLIYYSQIVNDFQKGDIAEGYSVSREKKESFPLTVTSAQKNPTAFYLCASSIGRQTYNSPLHFGNGTRLTVT.